Detailed here is one TCR beta chain. What this receptor recognizes is not known. The record has no base qualities; no much larger clone is one base away. Participants in the prospective study were enrolled through a virtual design, were aged 18 to 89 years, and lived in under 25 United States geographic areas. To assign participants to cohorts, the prospective study relied on clinical history that participants themselves reported in a screening survey and a study questionnaire. In the prospective study, whole blood, serum and a nasopharyngeal or oropharyngeal swab were collected from each participant by mobile phlebotomists. Additional blood draws and questionnaires over an approximately 2-month period could optionally be provided by prospective study participants. Before DNA extraction, prospective study blood samples were shipped either frozen or at room temperature. This sample was included in a study of blood T cell repertoires in COVID-19 (TCRdb year 2020). Describing the broader study: Samples from collaborators originated in the United States, Italy and Spain and spanned both the acute and convalescent phases of COVID-19. The repertoires were released in a freely available public database intended as a resource for research on the immune response to SARS-CoV-2. Where HLA class I and class II types were available, the types were taken from metadata supplied by the sample provider, not from assay-based typing. Nearly every sample came with metadata listing a de-identified subject ID, COVID-19 status, age in years and sex. The dataset comprised deeply sampled blood TCRbeta repertoires from subjects exposed to, actively infected with, or recovered from COVID-19. The prospective study material was composed of cDNA or gDNA derived from T cells, B-cell-depleted T cells, or PBMCs. Samples came from the ongoing ImmuneRACE study (first 160 participants) plus 1,254 subjects from 6 global collaborators.

Paper-wide results and their limitations: The quantity of clinical and demographic metadata differed by source and by participant and was supplied without curation.

The germline V end is reduced by 7 bases and the J end by 10 bases; junction bases left unmatched: 17. The CDR3, from cysteine to phenylalanine, totals 15 residues. Kept here is only the CDR3 DNA, which spans 45 bases and is read in frame from base 1. From a lookup of the germline V gene, CDR1 and CDR2 are MDHEN and SYDVKM. The immunoSEQ Assay, a bias-controlled multiplex PCR, was used to amplify TCRbeta CDR3 regions from genomic DNA. The authors' analysis ran thus. Within the assay, amplification of reference gene primers was used to estimate how many nucleated cells each sample contained. To quantify the absolute abundance of each unique TCRbeta CDR3 rearrangement, sequence reads were collapsed and filtered. For each sample, productive Simpson clonality was calculated as the square root of Simpson's diversity index over productive rearrangements. TCRdb's version of the immuneACCESS table is confined to in-frame rearrangements and falls short of the full clone set. An unresolved V gene accounts for under half of the shortfall where checked; the remainder is of unknown origin. That table gives V, J and clone size, and the DNA gave D and trimming. The sample table shows fewer than 350,000 clones, and more than 75% are seen once. The ten biggest clones cover 2% to 2.5% of the sample.

The specimen was PBMCs or T cells enriched from blood (not recorded which). Recombination joined TRBV28 with TRBJ1-1; a stretch of 8 junction bases matches TRBD1. This TCR was sampled from a woman aged 40 to 55 with acute COVID-19. CDR3 sequence: CASTYPLGQGMRAFF. The nucleotide sequence reads TGTGCCAGCACCTACCCGCTTGGACAGGGAATGCGAGCTTTCTTT.